The clone carrying this T cell receptor beta chain came up a few times. Its target is not known. This sample was included in a study of T cell repertoires in cytomegalovirus infection. Study overall: CMV epitopes that were recently identified and HLA-C-restricted were used alongside well-studied HLA-B-restricted ones.

TCRdb analysed the reads with MiXCR anew, one entry per CDR3 protein. The data contain approximately 990,000 distinct CDR3 sequences, around 32% of them singletons. The CDR3 runs 17 residues. Germline CDR1 and CDR2: MNHEY and SMNVEV (reference sequence). Trimming took 5 bases from V and 7 from J; bases not matched to a gene: 15. General observations from the study: In two of eight donors, the top clonotype was HLA-C-restricted CMV-specific. Identification of carriers of CMV plus the relevant HLA was performed using cumulative public TCR beta family frequency.

This chain joins TRBV27 and TRBJ2-1, with 9 bases that match TRBD1. The material sequenced was cultured CD8+ T cells from PBMCs, taken from culture after CMV antigen stimulation. The clonotype was recovered from a human donor in good health (CMV status not recorded). Some clones in this sample may be carry-over from other donors' samples. The CDR3 sequence: CASSLPSGQGVENEQFF. CDR3 nucleotide sequence: TGTGCCAGCAGTCTTCCATCGGGACAGGGCGTCGAAAATGAGCAGTTCTTC.